The 27 T cell receptor beta chains listed next were all sequenced from one sample in a study of control samples from healthy donors and cancer patients. Profiling relied on immunoSEQ multiplex PCR, and the TCRdb table lists in-frame clones only, not all of them. Of 60,000 to 95,000 clones listed, approximately 88% are singletons. The sample was blood. All receptors derive from a man in his forties or fifties in good health.

This clone was recorded only once. The genes are TRBV19 and TRBJ1-5; perhaps TRBD1 as D (5 bases). Looked up from germline, CDR1 is LNHDA and CDR2 is SQIVND (reference sequence). The V and J ends lost 3 bases and 6 bases respectively, with 12 bases between them. This CDR3 is 14 amino acids long. The CDR3 sequence is CASSIGRDGQPQHF. CDR3 nucleotides: TGTGCCAGTAGTATCGGCAGGGACGGTCAGCCCCAGCATTTT.

V and J are TRBV4-3 and TRBJ2-7; 10 bases align to TRBD2. The V and J ends lost 0 bases and 7 bases, in that order; junction bases with no gene match: 6. Germline V CDR1 and CDR2: LGHNA, YSLEER. The CDR3 is 15 residues long. CDR3 sequence: CASSQDLAGAGEQYF. DNA for the CDR3: TGCGCCAGCAGCCAAGATCTAGCGGGAGCGGGGGAGCAGTACTTC.

This clone appeared once. V gene TRBV3-1 (or the pseudogene TRBV3-2) combines with J gene TRBJ2-1; TRBD1 aligns across 10 bases. J was trimmed by 3 bases and V by 4 bases; bases with no gene match: 9. Germline loops: CDR1 LGHDT, CDR2 YNNKEL (reference sequence). The CDR3 is 17 amino acids. The CDR3 loop is CASSPRQGATGYNEQFF. CDR3 nucleotides: TGTGCCAGCAGCCCCCGACAGGGGGCAACGGGCTACAATGAGCAGTTCTTC.

J is TRBJ1-3 and V is TRBV28; no firm D call. Germline V CDR1 and CDR2: MDHEN, SYDVKM. Between the trimmed V and J ends, which lost 3 bases and 9 bases, there was a span of 15 bases. This CDR3 has 14 amino acids. This chain's CDR3 is CASSFPGLTGTIYF. The CDR3 DNA follows: TGTGCCAGCAGTTTTCCCGGGCTCACGGGCACCATATATTTT.

This chain connects TRBV5-4 to TRBJ1-5; the D is unclear. CDR1 is SGHNT and CDR2 is YYREEE in the germline V gene (reference sequence). The CDR3 runs to 13 residues. The germline V and J ends were trimmed by 0 bases and 0 bases, with 1 base remaining between them. As DNA, the CDR3 is TGTGCCAGCAGCTTGGATAGCAATCAGCCCCAGCATTTT. Translated: CASSLDSNQPQHF.

The rearrangement uses TRBV5-4 and TRBJ1-5; 7 nucleotides agree with TRBD1. CDR3 size: 15 residues. Germline assignment: CDR1 SGHNT and CDR2 YYREEE (reference sequence). V dropped 4 bases and J dropped 1; count of bases not matched to a gene: 5. The CDR3 nucleotides are TGTGCCAGCAGCCCAGGGGGTTTAAGCAATCAGCCCCAGCATTTT. Translated: CASSPGGLSNQPQHF.

The gene calls are TRBV4-3 and TRBJ2-3; TRBD1 is a possible D gene (5 bases). The V and J ends lost 1 base and 0 bases respectively, with 8 bases between them. The CDR3 consists of 15 residues. Germline CDR1 and CDR2: LGHNA and YSLEER. Here the CDR3 DNA reads TGCGCCAGCAGCCAAGCTTCAGGGAGCACAGATACGCAGTATTTT. It yields the protein CASSQASGSTDTQYF.

This clone was seen a few times. The chain employs TRBV16 and TRBJ1-5; 11 bases match TRBD1. The ends lost 3 bases at V and 6 bases at J; junction bases unmatched: 1. The CDR3 has 14 residues. Germline CDR1 and CDR2: KGHSY and FQNENV. CDR3 residues: CASSQGTGGQPQHF. DNA for the CDR3: TGTGCCAGCAGCCAGGGGACAGGGGGTCAGCCCCAGCATTTT.

The rearrangement joins TRBV29-1 to TRBJ2-7; TRBD1 or TRBD2 may be the D gene (5 bases each). V was pared by 3 bases and J by 5 bases, with 14 bases between. There are 13 residues in the CDR3. Germline-derived CDR1 and CDR2 are SQVTM and ANQGSEA. CDR3 region: CSVEWDPLDEQYF. The CDR3 nucleotides read TGCAGCGTTGAGTGGGACCCCTTAGACGAGCAGTACTTC.

The rearrangement links TRBV30 to TRBJ1-6, with TRBD1 identical over 8 bases. This CDR3 has 14 amino acids. Per the germline V gene, CDR1 is GTSNPN and CDR2 is SVGIG (reference sequence). Losses at the gene ends were 0 bases for V and 7 bases for J; bases not matched to a gene: 2. CDR3 in DNA: TGTGCCTGGAGTGTAAGGACAGGGAATTCACCCCTCCACTTT. It yields the protein CAWSVRTGNSPLHF.

The chain employs TRBV29-1 and TRBJ2-7; D remains unclear. V was shortened by 4 bases and J by 2 bases, with 18 bases between the two germline ends. The CDR3 covers 15 residues. CDR1 and CDR2 (germline): SQVTM, ANQGSEA. The CDR3 loop reads CSVGLWCPGTYEQYF. CDR3 nucleotides: TGCAGCGTTGGCCTGTGGTGTCCCGGAACCTACGAGCAGTACTTC.

This chain joins TRBV11-2 and TRBJ2-7; 7 nucleotides agree with TRBD1. From germline, CDR1 is SGHAT and CDR2 FQNNGV. V was clipped by 1 base and J by 6 bases; unmatched bases: 3. This CDR3 region has 13 residues. The CDR3 DNA reads TGTGCCAGCAGCTTAGGAGGGGGCGTCGAGCAGTACTTC. Protein sequence: CASSLGGGVEQYF.

This chain connects TRBV4-1 to TRBJ1-4; the D is unclear. CDR1 is MGHRA and CDR2 is YSYEKL in the germline V gene. V shed 1 base and J shed 7 bases, with 13 bases lying between them. This CDR3 is 15 amino acids long. The CDR3 spells CASSQGSGNSEKLFF. The CDR3 bases are TGCGCCAGCAGCCAAGGGAGTGGTAATAGTGAAAAACTGTTTTTT.

This chain uses TRBV7-2 with TRBJ2-1, with 7 bases lining up with TRBD2. V gave up 3 bases and J gave up 7 bases; unmatched junction bases: 15. This CDR3 is 17 amino acids long. The V gene's germline CDR1 is SGHTA and CDR2 FQGNSA. DNA for the CDR3: TGTGCCAGCAGCTTCCTCTTCCGGCGCCCCGGGGGGAATGAGCAGTTCTTC. Protein sequence: CASSFLFRRPGGNEQFF.

V and J are TRBV10-2 and TRBJ1-2, with D perhaps TRBD1 (6 bases). Germline CDR1 and CDR2: WSHSY and SAAADI. Trimming stripped 4 bases from V and 8 bases from J, with 14 bases between. The CDR3 sequence is 13 residues long. The CDR3 loop is CASSAPGVRGYTF. CDR3 DNA sequence: TGCGCCAGCAGTGCCCCAGGGGTAAGGGGCTACACCTTC.

The V call is TRBV30, the J call TRBJ1-2; D remains ambiguous. Per the germline V gene, CDR1 is GTSNPN and CDR2 is SVGIG (reference sequence). V was clipped by 2 bases and J by 4 bases, with 11 bases between them. The CDR3 has 13 residues. Here the CDR3 DNA reads TGTGCCTGGAGTCTTTCTCAGAGCTATGGCTACACCTTC. It is translated as CAWSLSQSYGYTF.

V is TRBV5-1 and J is TRBJ1-2; the match to TRBD1 covers 9 bases. V gave up 0 bases and J gave up 6 bases; unmatched junction bases: 3. This CDR3 region has 14 residues. The germline V gene has CDR1 SGHRS and CDR2 YFSETQ. The CDR3 sequence is CASSLGDRVDGYTF. The CDR3 DNA sequence: TGCGCCAGCAGCTTGGGGGACAGGGTTGATGGCTACACCTTC.

Concerning this clone: This CDR3 is missing its conserved last phenylalanine or tryptophan, likely due to a read error. No DNA is shown, since the ends of the CDR3 on it are uncertain; the CDR3 is the one TCRdb lists. The J gene is TRBJ2-7, the V gene TRBV5-1. Germline-derived CDR1 and CDR2 are SGHRS and YFSETQ. The CDR3 extends over 12 residues, inclusive of both ends. The CDR3 here is CASSLRYLGPGR.

The chain couples TRBV11-2 to TRBJ2-3; 12 bases align to TRBD2. The V and J ends lost 5 bases and 3 bases, in that order; junction bases with no gene match: 15. CDR3 length: 19 residues. The germline gives CDR1 SGHAT, CDR2 FQNNGV. The CDR3: CASSHGTGSSGRGTDTQYF. The CDR3 nucleotides read TGTGCCAGCAGCCACGGGACAGGGTCTAGCGGGAGGGGAACAGATACGCAGTATTTT. The whole variable domain, remainder taken from reference TRBV11-2 and TRBJ2-3, is EAGVAQSPRYKIIEKRQSVAFWCNPISGHATLYWYQQILGQGPKLLIQFQNNGVVDDSQLPKDRFSAERLKGVDSTLKIQPAKLEDSAVYLCASSHGTGSSGRGTDTQYFGPGTRLTVL.

This clone showed up just a few times. V usage is TRBV10-3 and J usage is TRBJ2-5; D tentatively reads TRBD1 or TRBD2 (6 bases each). The CDR3 is 13 amino acids. V shed 2 bases and J shed 4 bases, with 8 bases lying between them. The germline CDR1 and CDR2 sequences are ENHRY and SYGVKD. The CDR3 region is CAISEGGGETQYF. The CDR3 DNA is TGTGCCATCAGTGAGGGAGGGGGAGAGACCCAGTACTTC.

CDR3 nucleotide sequence: TGTGCCTGGAGTGTCGGTTACTACGAGCAGTACTTC. Translation: CAWSVGYYEQYF. J is TRBJ2-7 and V is TRBV30, with unresolved D. CDR3 size: 12 residues. Germline CDR1 and CDR2: GTSNPN and SVGIG (reference sequence). V lost 0 bases and J lost 3, with 6 bases in between.

V gene TRBV6-2 or TRBV6-3 combines with J gene TRBJ2-5; 10 positions agree with TRBD2. CDR1 MNHEY and CDR2 SVGEGT come from the germline V gene. Losses at the gene ends were 6 bases for V and 5 bases for J; bases not matched to a gene: 6. CDR3 length: 14 amino acids. Written as DNA, the CDR3 is TGTGCCAGCAGCAGGACTAGCGGAGGGGAGACCCAGTACTTC. Amino acid sequence: CASSRTSGGETQYF.

Comment on this clone: At one end, the junction sequence differs from germline, possibly due to a read error. The rearrangement joins TRBV5-6 to TRBJ2-7, with D maybe TRBD2 (5 bases). The CDR3 consists of 14 residues. Germline V lookup: CDR1 SGHDT, CDR2 YYEEEE. The CDR3 coding sequence is TGTGCCAGCAGCTTGACTAGGGTCTCCGACGAGCAGTACTTC. Its translation: CASSLTRVSDEQYF.

V is TRBV6-2 or TRBV6-3 and J is TRBJ2-3; the match to TRBD2 covers 10 bases. Germline loops: CDR1 MNHEY, CDR2 SVGEGT. There are 19 residues in the CDR3. V was clipped by 5 bases and J by 0 bases; unmatched bases: 14. The CDR3 nucleotides read TGTGCCAGCAGTCAAACCGACCTACTAGCGGGGACAAGCACAGATACGCAGTATTTT. This translates into CASSQTDLLAGTSTDTQYF.

The chain recombines TRBV15 with TRBJ2-2; D not certain. CDR1 is LNHNV, CDR2 YYDKDF, per germline (reference sequence). V lost 0 bases to trimming and J lost 1 base, with 12 bases between them. The CDR3 is made up of 17 amino acids. The CDR3, as DNA: TGTGCCACCAGCAGAGAAGTGATGACAAGGAACACCGGGGAGCTGTTTTTT. Translating gives CATSREVMTRNTGELFF.

The chain recombines TRBV7-9 with TRBJ2-3; no clear D. Germline V gene lookup returns CDR1 SEHNR and CDR2 FQNEAQ (reference sequence). V was clipped by 5 bases and J by 1 base, with 16 bases between them. This CDR3 comprises 16 residues. CDR3 in DNA: TGTGCCAGCAGCCTCAAACGGCGCATCGGCACAGATACGCAGTATTTT. This codes for CASSLKRRIGTDTQYF.

The chain uses TRBV10-2 and TRBJ2-1; no firm D call. From germline, CDR1 is WSHSY and CDR2 SAAADI. The germline V and J ends were trimmed by 0 bases and 3 bases, with 6 bases remaining between them. The CDR3 loop spans 14 amino acids. The CDR3 is CASSESASYNEQFF. For the CDR3, the DNA is TGCGCCAGCAGTGAGTCGGCTAGCTACAATGAGCAGTTCTTC.